This T cell receptor (beta chain) was sequenced in a study of human thymus T cells. Study outcomes and limitations: In thymic and blood repertoires alike, V and J usage looked biased. What related research reported was that thymic repertoires overlapped highly among unrelated individuals.

Thymus was obtained from resections taken during corrective heart surgery. With regard to this clone: No antigen is known for it.

Trimming left V 4 bases short and J 14 bases short, with 12 bases between. This CDR3 is built from 11 residues. Germline V CDR1 and CDR2: SGHRS, YFSETQ. The protocol was immunoSEQ multiplex PCR, while the TCRdb copy is restricted to in-frame clones and leaves out a portion. The top ten hold approximately 0.022% of the sample, which has some 120,000 clones, 90% to 95% seen once. Sequenced input: thymus tissue. The genes are TRBV5-1 and TRBJ2-2, with D uncertain. The receptor comes from a boy under three years old with a congenital heart defect but otherwise immunologically healthy. CDR3 loop: CASSVGPDLFF. The CDR3 DNA follows: TGCGCCAGCAGCGTGGGCCCCGATCTGTTTTTT.